A single sample is the source of the 10 T cell receptor beta chains below, sequenced in a study of cytomegalovirus exposure and HLA in healthy donors. Vbeta (60) and Jbeta (13) primers were used in the PCR. Sequencing used immunoSEQ multiplex PCR; TCRdb keeps in-frame clones, though not all of them. The table lists about 150,000 clones, 65% to 80% of them singletons, with over 3% in the top ten. Input material: PBMCs. These receptors originate from a man between 35 and 55 years old in good health and CMV-seronegative.

The gene calls are TRBV27 and TRBJ2-1; 9 positions match TRBD1. The V segment lost 6 bases and the J segment 4 bases; nucleotides outside the gene matches: 7. The CDR3 loop spans 15 amino acids. Germline values: CDR1 MNHEY, CDR2 SMNVEV (reference sequence). DNA of the CDR3: TGTGCCAGCAGGTCCACCGGGACAGGGTACAATGAGCAGTTCTTC. This sequence encodes CASRSTGTGYNEQFF.

V and J are TRBV7-6 and TRBJ1-2; possible D gene TRBD1, 6 bases. V shed 5 bases and J shed 3 bases, with 19 bases lying between them. Germline assignment: CDR1 SGHVS and CDR2 FNYEAQ. CDR3 length: 16 residues. This chain's CDR3 is CASSPAPGGRDYGYTF. Written as DNA, the CDR3 is TGTGCCAGCAGCCCGGCACCGGGGGGCCGTGACTATGGCTACACCTTC.

The chain uses TRBV4-2 and TRBJ2-7; the match to TRBD1 covers 7 bases. Germline CDR1 LGHNA, CDR2 YNFKEQ. Trimming removed 4 bases from V and 2 bases from J; junction bases left unmatched: 11. This CDR3 has 16 amino acids. The CDR3 is CASSLSPTGSTYEQYF. CDR3 nucleotide sequence: TGTGCCAGCAGCCTGAGCCCGACAGGGTCCACCTACGAGCAGTACTTC.

In regard to this clone: Other DNA sequences in this specimen translate into the identical CDR3. The V and J genes are TRBV30 and TRBJ2-3; D uncertain. This CDR3 spans 12 amino acids. The germline V gene has CDR1 GTSNPN and CDR2 SVGIG (reference sequence). Trimming took 4 bases from V and 0 from J, leaving 5 bases between them. The CDR3 reads CAWTPSTDTQYF. The CDR3 nucleotides are TGTGCCTGGACCCCTAGCACAGATACGCAGTATTTT.

The chain couples TRBV4-1 to TRBJ1-5; 10 positions match TRBD1. In germline, CDR1 is MGHRA, CDR2 YSYEKL. V gave up 0 bases and J gave up 0 bases; unmatched junction bases: 2. This CDR3 region has 17 residues. CDR3 bases: TGCGCCAGCAGCCAAGAGGGACAGGGGAATAGCAATCAGCCCCAGCATTTT. Its protein is CASSQEGQGNSNQPQHF.

V and J are TRBV5-1 and TRBJ1-2; D is uncertain. The CDR3 length is 13 residues. In germline, CDR1 is SGHRS, CDR2 YFSETQ. Trimming pared 2 bases from V and 8 bases from J, leaving 13 bases between. The CDR3 reads CASSFGIGGGYTF. The CDR3 bases are TGCGCCAGCAGCTTTGGCATAGGAGGGGGCTACACCTTC.

The V and J genes are TRBV5-4 and TRBJ2-1; D call uncertain. Trimming pared 1 base from V and 1 base from J, leaving 6 bases between. Germline CDR1 reads SGHNT; CDR2 reads YYREEE (reference sequence). The length of the CDR3 is 14 residues. CDR3 sequence: CASSLLVSYNEQFF. CDR3 DNA sequence: TGTGCCAGCAGCTTGCTAGTGTCCTACAATGAGCAGTTCTTC.

The J gene is TRBJ1-2, the V gene TRBV18; D may be TRBD1 (6 bases). This CDR3 is built from 14 residues. Trimming took off 2 bases at V and 8 bases at J, with 15 bases between the two ends. Germline CDR1 and CDR2: KGHSH and LQKENI. CDR3 in amino acids: CASSPGGLLGGYTF. In DNA form, the CDR3 reads TGTGCCAGCTCACCAGGGGGCTTATTGGGAGGCTACACCTTC.

The V gene is TRBV1, the J gene TRBJ1-2. TRBV1 is described as a pseudogene. CDR3 size: 11 residues. CDR3 in amino acids: CTSSHLYGYTF. For the CDR3, the DNA is TGCACCAGCAGCCACCTCTATGGCTACACCTTC.

The chain has TRBV5-1 and TRBJ1-1, with 7 positions matching TRBD1. V was clipped by 4 bases and J by 6 bases; unmatched bases: 9. From germline, CDR1 is SGHRS and CDR2 YFSETQ. The CDR3 consists of 14 residues. CDR3 in amino acids: CASSLGGTAAEAFF. The CDR3 DNA sequence: TGCGCCAGCAGCCTGGGGGGGACAGCCGCTGAAGCTTTCTTT.